This T cell receptor (beta chain) stems from a study of blood T cells in healthy people across ages. The CDR3 extends over 15 amino acids. CDR1 DFQATT and CDR2 SNEGSKA come from the germline V gene (reference sequence). With 1 base removed from V and 1 base from J, the gap between germline ends came to 10 bases. General study findings and limits: A greater number of naive CD4+ cells and higher diversity distinguished long-lived donors from aged donors.

For this clonotype: What it binds is not known.

A second PCR of roughly 6 to 12 cycles used a sample-barcoded 5' primer and a J-beta primer mix. TCRdb re-called the 5' RACE reads with MiXCR, one entry per CDR3 protein. The repertoire holds about 1.6 million distinct CDR3 sequences, almost 35% seen once, with 11% in the top ten. The chain joins TRBV20-1 to TRBJ2-2; no reliable D call. This receptor was obtained from a woman aged 25 to 45 in good health. Sequenced input: blood. The DNA for the CDR3 is TGCAGTGCTAGAGTCCTCGCAGGGAACACCGGGGAGCTGTTTTTT. Its translation is CSARVLAGNTGELFF.